This is a list of T cell receptor beta chains from one sample in a study of identical twins. Each CDR3 protein gets one entry after TCRdb re-called the 5' RACE reads with MiXCR. The sample consists of hundreds of thousands of distinct CDR3 sequences, roughly 20% of them appearing once. The same data also went into a second study, on T cells expressing NK-cell markers.

Sequencing was done on a sample of PBMCs. These receptors all stem from a woman aged 18-29 years in good health. Both conserved end residues are part of each CDR3. D genes are given only for firm matches. Not every row has a clone size; where given, it reads once, few, many or a size class.

TRBJ2-1	TRBD2	NA	TRBV5-1	CASSPVTAGGEQFF	TGCGCCAGCAGCCCGGTCACAGCGGGGGGAGAGCAGTTCTTC
TRBJ2-7	TRBD1	few	TRBV20-1	CSAPGQSAYEQYF	TGCAGTGCCCCGGGACAGTCAGCTTACGAGCAGTACTTC
TRBJ2-1	TRBD2	NA	TRBV7-2	CASTLGLAGGLDEQFF	TGTGCCAGCACTTTAGGACTAGCGGGGGGGCTCGATGAGCAGTTCTTC
TRBJ2-7	NA	few	TRBV5-1	CASSLDPGPGGEQYF	TGCGCCAGCAGCTTGGATCCCGGGCCGGGTGGGGAGCAGTACTTC
TRBJ2-5	NA	NA	TRBV7-9	CASSPQADQETQYF	TGTGCCAGCAGCCCTCAAGCGGACCAAGAGACCCAGTACTTC
TRBJ2-2	NA	NA	TRBV7-3	CASSLTTAAGELFF	TGTGCCAGCAGCTTAACGACGGCTGCCGGGGAGCTGTTTTTT
TRBJ2-7	NA	NA	TRBV12-3/TRBV12-4	CASSLGRAFYEQYF	TGTGCCAGCAGTTTGGGCAGGGCCTTTTACGAGCAGTACTTC
TRBJ2-3	TRBD1	NA	TRBV20-1	CSASTPGTGTDTQYF	TGCAGTGCTTCCACCCCCGGGACAGGCACAGATACGCAGTATTTT
TRBJ2-2	NA	many	TRBV12-3/TRBV12-4	CASSSQGPNTGELFF	TGTGCCAGCAGTTCGCAGGGCCCCAACACCGGGGAGCTGTTTTTT
TRBJ2-2	NA	many	TRBV6-6	CASELSNTGELFF	TGTGCCAGCGAACTGTCGAACACCGGGGAGCTGTTTTTT
TRBJ2-7	NA	few	TRBV27	CASTGAGRGEQYF	TGTGCCAGCACGGGGGCGGGACGGGGCGAGCAGTACTTC
TRBJ2-7	TRBD1	many	TRBV24-1	CATSPGQGAHEQYF	TGTGCCACCAGTCCGGGACAGGGAGCCCACGAGCAGTACTTC
TRBJ2-5	TRBD2	NA	TRBV7-9	CASSPRLAGAQETQYF	TGTGCCAGCAGCCCTAGACTAGCGGGGGCCCAAGAGACCCAGTACTTC
TRBJ2-1	TRBD2	NA	TRBV24-1	CATSGSPRAGGKNNEQFF	TGTGCCACCAGTGGCTCCCCTAGAGCGGGAGGTAAAAACAATGAGCAGTTCTTC
TRBJ1-1	NA	few	TRBV20-1	CSAVRRGAFF	TGCAGTGCGGTTAGGCGGGGAGCTTTCTTT
TRBJ1-2	TRBD1	NA	TRBV12-3/TRBV12-4	CASSSGGMDYGYTF	TGTGCCAGCAGTTCAGGGGGCATGGACTATGGCTACACCTTC
TRBJ1-1	NA	NA	TRBV6-5	CASSYRQEAFF	TGTGCCAGCAGTTATCGACAAGAAGCTTTCTTT
TRBJ2-7	TRBD1	NA	TRBV6-5	CASSYFKGALSYEQYF	TGTGCCAGCAGTTATTTCAAGGGGGCCCTCTCCTACGAGCAGTACTTC
TRBJ2-6	TRBD1	NA	TRBV6-1	CASTKQGSGANVLTF	TGTGCCAGCACCAAACAGGGGTCTGGGGCCAACGTCCTGACTTTC
TRBJ2-1	TRBD2	few	TRBV29-1	CSVDYGRAYNEQFF	TGCAGCGTTGATTACGGGAGGGCCTACAATGAGCAGTTCTTC
TRBJ2-5	NA	NA	TRBV7-9	CASSPIPQEPQETQYF	TGTGCCAGCAGCCCTATCCCCCAGGAGCCTCAAGAGACCCAGTACTTC
TRBJ2-7	TRBD2	NA	TRBV20-1	CSARDMREGSYEQYF	TGCAGTGCTAGAGATATGAGGGAGGGATCCTACGAGCAGTACTTC
TRBJ2-1	TRBD1	few	TRBV4-1	CASSQRDRSSYNEQFF	TGCGCCAGCAGCCAACGGGACAGGTCTTCCTACAATGAGCAGTTCTTC
TRBJ2-3	TRBD2	few	TRBV20-1	CSARDPSASGRGDPQYF	TGCAGTGCTAGAGATCCTTCGGCTAGCGGTCGCGGGGATCCGCAGTATTTT
TRBJ1-5	NA	few	TRBV7-8	CASSRVTPDQPQHF	TGTGCCAGCAGCCGTGTTACGCCCGATCAGCCCCAGCATTTT
TRBJ1-2	NA	many	TRBV6-6	CASSNTGNGYTF	TGTGCCAGCAGTAATACAGGGAATGGCTACACCTTC
TRBJ2-6	NA	few	TRBV6-5	CASSSNSGANVLTF	TGTGCCAGCAGTTCAAACTCTGGGGCCAACGTCCTGACTTTC
TRBJ2-1	NA	NA	TRBV27	CAGGTVPARPSGVNEQFF	NA
TRBJ2-5	TRBD2	NA	TRBV7-2	CASSRARLAGVGETQYF	TGTGCCAGCAGCCGAGCCCGACTAGCGGGAGTGGGAGAGACCCAGTACTTC
TRBJ2-1	NA	NA	TRBV20-1	CSASWYNEQFF	TGCAGTGCTAGTTGGTACAATGAGCAGTTCTTC
TRBJ1-1	TRBD1	NA	TRBV12-3/TRBV12-4	CASRQGGMQAFF	TGTGCCAGCAGACAGGGGGGGATGCAAGCTTTCTTT
TRBJ2-5	TRBD2	few	TRBV7-2	CASSVVAGRETQYF	TGTGCCAGCAGCGTAGTAGCGGGGCGCGAGACCCAGTACTTC
TRBJ2-1	NA	few	TRBV12-3/TRBV12-4	CASSLALLSSYNEQFF	TGTGCCAGCAGTTTAGCGCTGCTCAGCTCCTACAATGAGCAGTTCTTC
TRBJ2-1	TRBD1	NA	TRBV20-1	CSALKTDRGHAEQFF	TGCAGTGCTCTAAAAACCGACAGGGGGCATGCTGAGCAGTTCTTC
TRBJ2-5	TRBD2	NA	TRBV5-4	CASSFGGGEQETQYF	TGTGCCAGCAGCTTCGGGGGAGGGGAGCAAGAGACCCAGTACTTC
TRBJ1-2	NA	many	TRBV27	CASSPAAGRNGYTF	TGTGCCAGCAGCCCAGCAGCAGGGAGGAATGGCTACACCTTC
TRBJ2-3	NA	NA	TRBV15	CATSREIGSLRDTQYF	TGTGCCACCAGCAGAGAGATCGGAAGCCTACGAGATACGCAGTATTTT
TRBJ1-1	NA	NA	TRBV6-5	CASRSERLRNTEAFF	TGTGCCAGCAGATCCGAGAGACTGCGGAACACTGAAGCTTTCTTT
TRBJ2-1	NA	NA	TRBV7-9	CASSPGSYGEQFF	TGTGCCAGCAGTCCCGGGTCATACGGTGAGCAGTTCTTC
TRBJ2-2	NA	NA	TRBV7-2	CASSSYRVSNTGELFF	TGTGCCAGCAGCTCATACAGGGTATCGAACACCGGGGAGCTGTTTTTT
TRBJ1-5	TRBD1	few	TRBV18	CASSPRQGTKGNQPQHF	TGTGCCAGCTCACCTAGACAGGGGACGAAAGGCAATCAGCCCCAGCATTTT
TRBJ2-7	TRBD2	NA	TRBV20-1	CSAGRGGEQYF	TGCAGTGCCGGACGGGGGGGGGAGCAGTACTTC
TRBJ2-7	TRBD2	few	TRBV20-1	CSAPTPQRGFNEQYF	TGCAGTGCGCCAACCCCCCAGCGGGGGTTCAACGAGCAGTACTTC
TRBJ2-1	TRBD2	NA	TRBV5-1	CASSRTSGGIMSWGYEQFF	TGCGCCAGCAGCAGGACTAGCGGGGGTATTATGTCTTGGGGCTATGAGCAGTTCTTC
TRBJ2-7	TRBD2	few	TRBV20-1	CSGAEGLLFKQYF	TGCAGTGGGGCTGAGGGACTACTCTTTAAGCAGTACTTC
TRBJ2-7	TRBD1	NA	TRBV15	CATRDQGALGEQYF	TGTGCCACCAGGGACCAGGGGGCGCTGGGTGAGCAGTACTTC
TRBJ1-2	NA	NA	TRBV6-5	CASSYSPRGGYGYTF	TGTGCCAGCAGCTATTCCCCGCGGGGGGGCTATGGCTACACCTTC
TRBJ2-3	TRBD1	NA	TRBV20-1	CSADGDSPSTDTQYF	TGCAGTGCCGATGGGGACAGTCCCAGCACAGATACGCAGTATTTT
TRBJ1-5	NA	NA	TRBV6-1	CASKPRESSNQPQHF	TGTGCCAGCAAACCAAGGGAGTCTAGCAATCAGCCCCAGCATTTT
TRBJ1-1	NA	NA	TRBV29-1	CSVGPLGGPNTEAFF	TGCAGCGTTGGCCCCCTGGGGGGGCCCAACACTGAAGCTTTCTTT
TRBJ2-1	NA	few	TRBV30	CAWSVGGDNEQFF	TGTGCCTGGAGTGTGGGCGGCGACAATGAGCAGTTCTTC
TRBJ1-6	NA	NA	TRBV7-2	CASIGGTTNSPLHF	TGTGCCAGCATAGGAGGAACGACTAATTCACCCCTCCACTTT
TRBJ2-7	NA	NA	TRBV6-5	CASSYRRDDEQYF	TGTGCCAGCAGTTACAGGAGGGACGACGAGCAGTACTTC
TRBJ1-2	NA	NA	TRBV7-2	CASSLGPETFNYGYTF	TGTGCCAGCAGCTTAGGACCAGAAACTTTTAACTATGGCTACACCTTC
TRBJ1-2	NA	many	TRBV7-2	CASSLSVRGVAYGYTF	TGTGCCAGCAGCTTATCAGTACGAGGGGTCGCCTATGGCTACACCTTC
TRBJ2-2	NA	few	TRBV9	CASSVRSAGELFF	TGTGCCAGCAGCGTAAGGTCGGCCGGGGAGCTGTTTTTT
TRBJ2-1	NA	few	TRBV20-1	CSARRRGGQVPYNEQFF	TGCAGTGCTAGAAGGAGGGGGGGGCAGGTCCCTTACAATGAGCAGTTCTTC
TRBJ2-1	NA	many	TRBV20-1	CSARGLLSYNEQFF	TGCAGTGCTAGAGGACTCCTCTCCTACAATGAGCAGTTCTTC
TRBJ2-1	TRBD1	once	TRBV5-1	CASSSRTGENNEQFF	TGCGCCAGCAGCTCTAGGACAGGGGAAAACAATGAGCAGTTCTTC